The clone carrying this TCR beta chain has ten or more counts. This record comes from a study of T cells in Graves' hyperthyroidism and ophthalmopathy. The investigators amplified TCR beta CDR3 regions from RNA transcripts. Carried out on the TCR CDR3, a first-round RT-PCR used the HTBI primer set. In TCRdb, the multiplex PCR reads were re-called with MiXCR into one record per CDR3 protein. This table has about half a million distinct CDR3 sequences, 20% appearing once. The CDR3 contains 15 residues. The V end lost 4 bases, the J end lost 5 bases, and 17 bases lay between the germline ends. Germline V lookup: CDR1 MGHDK, CDR2 SYGVNS.

The V and J genes are TRBV25-1 and TRBJ1-1; D is unresolved. The specimen sequenced was blood. The receptor's source is a young man with Graves' hyperthyroidism. CDR3 sequence (DNA): TGTGCCAGCAGTGTCCGCGGGAGGTCGGAAACTGAAGCTTTCTTT. This translates into CASSVRGRSETEAFF.